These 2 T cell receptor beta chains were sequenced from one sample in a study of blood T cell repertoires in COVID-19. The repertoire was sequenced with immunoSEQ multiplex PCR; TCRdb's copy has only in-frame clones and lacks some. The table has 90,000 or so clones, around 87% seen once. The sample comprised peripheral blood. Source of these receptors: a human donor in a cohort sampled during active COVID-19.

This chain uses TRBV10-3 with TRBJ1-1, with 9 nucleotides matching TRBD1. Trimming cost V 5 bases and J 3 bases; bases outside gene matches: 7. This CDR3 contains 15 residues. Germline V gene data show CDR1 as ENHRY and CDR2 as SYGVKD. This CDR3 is CAISSGTGSYTEAFF. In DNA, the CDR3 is TGTGCCATCAGTTCCGGGACAGGGAGCTACACTGAAGCTTTCTTT.

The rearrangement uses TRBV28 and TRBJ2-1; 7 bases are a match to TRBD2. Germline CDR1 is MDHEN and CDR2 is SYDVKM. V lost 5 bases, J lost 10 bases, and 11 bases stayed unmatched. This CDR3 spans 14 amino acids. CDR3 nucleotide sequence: TGTGCCAGCAGTCCCCGACTAGCCGGAGGGGAGCAGTTCTTC. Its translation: CASSPRLAGGEQFF.